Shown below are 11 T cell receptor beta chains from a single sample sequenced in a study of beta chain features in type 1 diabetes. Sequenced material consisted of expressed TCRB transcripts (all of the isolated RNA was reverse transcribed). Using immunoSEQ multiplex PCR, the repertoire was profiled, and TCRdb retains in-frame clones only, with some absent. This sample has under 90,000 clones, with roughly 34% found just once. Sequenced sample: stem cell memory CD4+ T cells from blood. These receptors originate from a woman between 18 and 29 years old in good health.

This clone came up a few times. CDR3 region: CASRLLAGEQFF. CDR3 bases: TGTGCCAGCAGGCTTCTAGCGGGCGAGCAGTTCTTC. The V and J genes are TRBV7-2 and TRBJ2-1; 8 bases are shared with TRBD2. CDR1 is SGHTA and CDR2 is FQGNSA in the germline V gene. V lost 6 bases and J lost 10; bases outside the gene matches: 5. CDR3 size: 12 residues.

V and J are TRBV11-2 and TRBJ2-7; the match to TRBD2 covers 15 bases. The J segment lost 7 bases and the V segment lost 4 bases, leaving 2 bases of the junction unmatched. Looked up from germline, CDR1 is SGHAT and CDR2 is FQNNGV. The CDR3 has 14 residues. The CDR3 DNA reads TGTGCCAGCAGCTGGACTAGCGGGGGGGGAGAGCAGTACTTC. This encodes CASSWTSGGGEQYF.

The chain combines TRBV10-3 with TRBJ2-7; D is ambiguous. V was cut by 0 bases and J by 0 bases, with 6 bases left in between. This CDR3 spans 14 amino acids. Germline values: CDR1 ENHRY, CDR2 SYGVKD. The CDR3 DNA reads TGTGCCATCAGTGAGTCGGCGGCCTCCTACGAGCAGTACTTC. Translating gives CAISESAASYEQYF.

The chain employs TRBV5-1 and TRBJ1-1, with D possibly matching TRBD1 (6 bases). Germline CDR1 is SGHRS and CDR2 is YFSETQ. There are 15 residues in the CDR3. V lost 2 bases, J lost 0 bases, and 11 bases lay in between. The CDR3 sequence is CASSFNPGVNTEAFF. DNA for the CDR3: TGCGCCAGCAGCTTTAATCCAGGGGTGAACACTGAAGCTTTCTTT.

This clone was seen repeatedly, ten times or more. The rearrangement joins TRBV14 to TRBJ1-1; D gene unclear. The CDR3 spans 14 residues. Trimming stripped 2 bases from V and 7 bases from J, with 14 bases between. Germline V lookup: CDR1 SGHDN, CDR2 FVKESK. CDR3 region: CASSQFTREGEAFF. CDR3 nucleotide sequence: TGTGCCAGCAGCCAATTTACGCGGGAAGGTGAAGCTTTCTTT.

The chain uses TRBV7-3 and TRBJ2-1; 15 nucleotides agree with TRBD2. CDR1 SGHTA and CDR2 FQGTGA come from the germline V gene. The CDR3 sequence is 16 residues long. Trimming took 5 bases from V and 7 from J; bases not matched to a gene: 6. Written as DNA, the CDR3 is TGTGCCAGCAGCATAGGACTAGCGGGGGGGTTTAATGAGCAGTTCTTC. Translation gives CASSIGLAGGFNEQFF.

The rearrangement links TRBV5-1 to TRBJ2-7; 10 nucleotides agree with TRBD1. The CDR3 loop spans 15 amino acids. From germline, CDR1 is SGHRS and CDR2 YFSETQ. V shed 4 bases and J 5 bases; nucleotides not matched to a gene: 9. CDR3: CASSPSTTGGDEQYF. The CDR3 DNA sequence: TGCGCCAGCAGCCCATCTACGACAGGGGGCGACGAGCAGTACTTC. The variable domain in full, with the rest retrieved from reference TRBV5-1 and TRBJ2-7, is KAGVTQTPRYLIKTRGQQVTLSCSPISGHRSVSWYQQTPGQGLQFLFEYFSETQRNKGNFPGRFSGRQFSNSRSEMNVSTLELGDSALYLCASSPSTTGGDEQYFGPGTRLTVT.

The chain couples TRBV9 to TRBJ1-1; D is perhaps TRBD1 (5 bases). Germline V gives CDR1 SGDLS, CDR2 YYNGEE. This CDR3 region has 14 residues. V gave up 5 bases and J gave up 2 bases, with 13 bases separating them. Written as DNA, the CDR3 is TGTGCCAGCAGTAGAGGACAAACAAACACTGAAGCTTTCTTT. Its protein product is CASSRGQTNTEAFF. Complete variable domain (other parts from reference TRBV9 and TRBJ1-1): DSGVTQTPKHLITATGQRVTLRCSPRSGDLSVYWYQQSLDQGLQFLIQYYNGEERAKGNILERFSAQQFPDLHSELNLSSLELGDSALYFCASSRGQTNTEAFFGQGTRLTVV.

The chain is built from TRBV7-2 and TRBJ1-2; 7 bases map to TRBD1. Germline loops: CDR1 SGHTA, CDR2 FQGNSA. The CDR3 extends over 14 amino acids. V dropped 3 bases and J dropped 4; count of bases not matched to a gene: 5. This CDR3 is CASSFQGQSYGYTF. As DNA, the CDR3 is TGTGCCAGCAGCTTCCAGGGACAGAGCTATGGCTACACCTTC.

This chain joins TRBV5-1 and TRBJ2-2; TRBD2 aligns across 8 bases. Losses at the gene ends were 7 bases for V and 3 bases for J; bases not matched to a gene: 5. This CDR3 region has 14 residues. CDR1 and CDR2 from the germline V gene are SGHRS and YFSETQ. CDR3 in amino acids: CASQLAVDTGELFF. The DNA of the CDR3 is TGCGCCAGCCAACTAGCGGTCGACACCGGGGAGCTGTTTTTT. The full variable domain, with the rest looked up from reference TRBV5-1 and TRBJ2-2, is KAGVTQTPRYLIKTRGQQVTLSCSPISGHRSVSWYQQTPGQGLQFLFEYFSETQRNKGNFPGRFSGRQFSNSRSEMNVSTLELGDSALYLCASQLAVDTGELFFGEGSRLTVL.

CDR3 sequence (DNA): TGCGCCAGCAGCCAAGAAATTTCAGGGGGAGGCGATGAAAAACTGTTTTTT. This translates into CASSQEISGGGDEKLFF. This chain connects TRBV4-1 to TRBJ1-4; 7 bases agree with TRBD1. V gave up 0 bases and J gave up 6 bases; unmatched junction bases: 10. Per germline, CDR1 MGHRA and CDR2 YSYEKL. The CDR3 is 17 residues long.